This T cell receptor (beta chain) was found in a study of blood T cell repertoires in COVID-19. Across the whole study: Specimens from acute and convalescent COVID-19 originated in the United States, Italy and Spain. Sources were T cells, B-cell-depleted T cells, or PBMCs; the material itself was cDNA or gDNA.

The V and J ends lost 4 bases and 3 bases, in that order; junction bases with no gene match: 8. The CDR3 loop spans 15 amino acids. Germline V lookup: CDR1 SGHAT, CDR2 FQNNGV. Authors' processing steps: From reference gene primer amplification, estimates of nucleated cell counts were derived. Only in-frame clones appear in the TCRdb table, and some are missing; sequencing was by immunoSEQ multiplex PCR. V and J calls and clone size come straight from that table; D and trimming were deduced from the DNA. The data hold 180,000 or so clones, with about four fifths observed a single time. Seattle researchers signed up patients amid active infection and tracked them longitudinally.

The gene calls are TRBV11-2 and TRBJ1-2, with TRBD1 matching over 7 bases. The origin of this receptor is a woman aged 40 to 50 with COVID-19, enrolled during active disease. The specimen sequenced was peripheral blood. The CDR3 loop reads CASSSTGQAHYGYTF. CDR3 sequence (DNA): TGTGCCAGCAGCTCAACAGGACAGGCTCACTATGGCTACACCTTC.